These 28 T cell receptor beta chains share one sample of origin, sequenced in a study of blood T cell repertoires in COVID-19. The protocol was immunoSEQ multiplex PCR, while the TCRdb copy is restricted to in-frame clones and leaves out a portion. The sample contains tens of thousands of clones, about three quarters of which appear only once. What was sequenced was peripheral blood. These receptors came from an elderly woman with acute or convalescent COVID-19.

This chain joins TRBV2 and TRBJ2-1, with D tentatively TRBD2 (5 bases). In germline, CDR1 is SNHLY, CDR2 FYNNEI. CDR3 length: 12 residues. V gave up 4 bases and J gave up 8 bases, with 9 bases separating them. In DNA form, the CDR3 reads TGTGCCAGCAGTGGTCTAGCCGATGAGCAGTTCTTC. Its translation: CASSGLADEQFF. Variable domain in full (rest from reference TRBV2 and TRBJ2-1): EPEVTQTPSHQVTQMGQEVILRCVPISNHLYFYWYRQILGQKVEFLVSFYNNEISEKSEIFDDQFSVERPDGSNFTLKIRSTKLEDSAMYFCASSGLADEQFFGPGTRLTVL.

This clone was recorded a few times. The chain carries TRBV11-3 and TRBJ2-2; D not resolved. Per germline, CDR1 SGHNT and CDR2 YENEEA. CDR3 length: 15 residues. V dropped 6 bases and J dropped 4 bases, with 15 bases sitting between them. CDR3 in DNA: TGTGCCAGCAGTCCTCGAGCTAGACCCACCGGGGAGCTGTTTTTT. It encodes CASSPRARPTGELFF. The complete variable domain, with remaining parts taken from reference TRBV11-3 and TRBJ2-2, reads EAGVVQSPRYKIIEKKQPVAFWCNPISGHNTLYWYLQNLGQGPELLIRYENEEAVDDSQLPKDRFSAERLKGVDSTLKIQPAELGDSAVYLCASSPRARPTGELFFGEGSRLTVL.

V and J are TRBV18 and TRBJ2-3; 14 bases line up with TRBD2. The CDR3 consists of 16 residues. With 4 bases clipped from V and 4 bases from J, the junction kept 4 bases outside the gene matches. Germline CDR1 and CDR2: KGHSH and LQKENI. The CDR3 loop reads CASSLGLAGVADTQYF. The DNA for the CDR3 is TGTGCCAGCTCACTGGGACTAGCGGGAGTCGCAGATACGCAGTATTTT.

V gene TRBV30 combines with J gene TRBJ1-4, with 7 nucleotides matching TRBD1. The V gene end was trimmed by 3 bases and the J gene end by 7 bases; junction bases not matched to a gene: 5. There are 13 residues in the CDR3. Germline V lookup: CDR1 GTSNPN, CDR2 SVGIG (reference sequence). DNA for the CDR3: TGTGCCTGGAGCCGACAGGGAGGTGAAAAACTGTTTTTT. Protein: CAWSRQGGEKLFF.

This clone was observed many times. The chain couples TRBV30 to TRBJ2-7; 10 bases fit TRBD1. J lost 5 bases, V lost 5 bases, and 6 bases had no gene match. Looked up from germline, CDR1 is GTSNPN and CDR2 is SVGIG (reference sequence). The CDR3 runs to 13 residues. This CDR3 is CAWDRGQRHEQYF. As DNA, the CDR3 is TGTGCCTGGGACAGGGGGCAAAGGCACGAGCAGTACTTC.

This rearrangement joins TRBV28 to TRBJ2-7, with TRBD1 matching 11 bases. The CDR3 runs 17 residues. Germline CDR1 and CDR2: MDHEN and SYDVKM. Trimming took 5 bases from V and 0 from J; bases not matched to a gene: 9. The CDR3 DNA sequence: TGTGCCAGCAGTCCCGGTTCCGGGACAGGGGGCTCCTACGAGCAGTACTTC. Translating it yields CASSPGSGTGGSYEQYF.

The CDR3 here is CASSLQGATGELFF. The CDR3 DNA sequence: TGTGCCAGCAGCTTACAAGGGGCGACCGGGGAGCTGTTTTTT. The chain couples TRBV7-2 to TRBJ2-2, with a weak D call TRBD1 (5 bases). Germline V gene sequence: CDR1 SGHTA, CDR2 FQGNSA. The CDR3 has 14 residues. The ends were cut back, 2 bases at V and 5 bases at J, with 9 bases in the middle.

The CDR3 region has the DNA TGCGCCAGCAGCCCCTATACTACTCCGGGACTAAGAAAATCTCCCTACGAGCAGTACTTC. It codes for CASSPYTTPGLRKSPYEQYF. The genes are TRBV4-1 and TRBJ2-7, with 7 bases fitting TRBD2. From germline, CDR1 is MGHRA and CDR2 YSYEKL. The CDR3 extends over 20 amino acids. Unmatched junction bases numbered 23, after V lost 4 bases and J lost 2 bases.

This chain links TRBV4-2 with TRBJ2-7; TRBD2 matches 7 bases. CDR1 is LGHNA, CDR2 YNFKEQ, per germline. The CDR3 covers 15 residues. V trimming: 1 base; J trimming: 0 bases; junction bases outside the gene matches: 3. CDR3 loop: CASSQGLADSYEQYF. The CDR3 DNA sequence: TGTGCCAGCAGCCAAGGGCTAGCGGACTCCTACGAGCAGTACTTC.

The genes are TRBV12-3 or TRBV12-4 and TRBJ2-7; D not resolved. There are 12 residues in the CDR3. The germline V and J ends were trimmed by 6 bases and 6 bases, with 12 bases remaining between them. The CDR3 reads CASSQTTLEQYF. In DNA form, the CDR3 reads TGTGCCAGCAGCCAGACGACACTCGAGCAGTACTTC.

This chain links TRBV5-1 with TRBJ1-2, with TRBD1 identical over 9 bases. V gave up 5 bases and J gave up 4 bases; unmatched junction bases: 9. The CDR3 is made up of 15 amino acids. The germline CDR1 and CDR2 sequences are SGHRS and YFSETQ. The CDR3 sequence: CASRPPGQGSYGYTF. Written as DNA, the CDR3 is TGCGCCAGCAGACCCCCGGGACAGGGATCCTATGGCTACACCTTC.

The chain couples TRBV6-2 or TRBV6-3 to TRBJ1-1; TRBD1 matches at 8 bases. The CDR3 runs 13 residues. Trimming at V came to 5 bases and at J to 3 bases, leaving 2 bases not matched to a gene. CDR1 MNHEY and CDR2 SVGEGT come from the germline V gene. CDR3 loop: CASSRDRHTEAFF. DNA of the CDR3: TGTGCCAGCAGTCGGGACAGGCACACTGAAGCTTTCTTT.

The chain employs TRBV4-1 and TRBJ2-3; TRBD2 is a possible D gene (6 bases). V was pared by 5 bases and J by 4 bases, with 16 bases between. The germline CDR1 and CDR2 sequences are MGHRA and YSYEKL. This CDR3 has 15 amino acids. The CDR3 nucleotides are TGCGCCAGCAGCACTCGGGACTTAAGCGCAGATACGCAGTATTTT. Protein sequence: CASSTRDLSADTQYF.

This clone has only one observation. The chain has TRBV3-1 (or the pseudogene TRBV3-2) and TRBJ2-7; TRBD2 is a possible D gene (6 bases). CDR1 and CDR2 (germline): LGHDT, YNNKEL (reference sequence). V was cut by 1 base and J by 3 bases, with 10 bases left in between. The CDR3 is made up of 14 amino acids. CDR3 in amino acids: CASSQGLANYEQYF. The CDR3 nucleotides are TGTGCCAGCAGCCAAGGCCTAGCGAACTACGAGCAGTACTTC.

The rearrangement uses TRBV6-6 and TRBJ1-6; D is unclear. CDR3 length equals 15 residues. Germline V lookup: CDR1 MNHNY, CDR2 SVGAGI (reference sequence). Trimming pared 2 bases from V and 11 bases from J, leaving 16 bases between. CDR3 loop: CASSYERSRFAPLHF. CDR3 coding DNA: TGTGCCAGCAGTTACGAGAGGAGTAGGTTTGCACCCCTCCACTTT.

The chain has TRBV29-1 and TRBJ2-3; 9 nucleotides match TRBD2. This CDR3 spans 15 amino acids. J gave up 2 bases and V 1 base, and 4 bases lay outside the gene matches. The V gene's germline CDR1 is SQVTM and CDR2 ANQGSEA. The CDR3 loop is CSVEGASGITDTQYF. The CDR3 bases are TGCAGCGTTGAAGGGGCTAGCGGGATCACAGATACGCAGTATTTT.

The gene calls are TRBV5-1 and TRBJ2-3; D may be TRBD2 (7 bases). V lost 7 bases, J lost 1 base, and 19 bases lay in between. The germline gives CDR1 SGHRS, CDR2 YFSETQ. The CDR3 sequence is 16 residues long. The CDR3 reads CASQKTTGGRTDTQYF. The CDR3 region has the DNA TGCGCCAGCCAAAAAACAACGGGGGGCCGCACAGATACGCAGTATTTT.

J is TRBJ2-7 and V is TRBV7-6, with 7 bases identical to TRBD1. Germline CDR1 SGHVS, CDR2 FNYEAQ. V gave up 5 bases and J gave up 2 bases; unmatched junction bases: 12. CDR3 length equals 16 residues. CDR3: CASSPGRDSYAYEQYF. Written as DNA, the CDR3 is TGTGCCAGCAGCCCAGGTAGGGACAGCTACGCCTACGAGCAGTACTTC.

Written as DNA, the CDR3 is TGCGCCAGCAGCTTCGGAGGAGGAGAGACCCAGTACTTC. This translates into CASSFGGGETQYF. This chain links TRBV5-1 with TRBJ2-5; perhaps TRBD2 as D (5 bases). Germline V gene sequence: CDR1 SGHRS, CDR2 YFSETQ. V lost 2 bases and J 4 bases, leaving 9 bases between the germline ends. CDR3 length equals 13 residues.

The rearrangement links TRBV5-1 to TRBJ2-7; 16 nucleotides agree with TRBD2. The V gene end was trimmed by 4 bases and the J gene end by 2 bases; junction bases not matched to a gene: 9. The germline gives CDR1 SGHRS, CDR2 YFSETQ. The CDR3 runs to 18 residues. Here the CDR3 DNA reads TGCGCCAGCAGCATCGGGACTAGCGGGAGGGAGGGGGCCTACGAGCAGTACTTC. Its translation: CASSIGTSGREGAYEQYF.

Concerning this clone: The same CDR3 can be traced to other DNA sequences in this sample. The J gene is TRBJ2-1, the V gene TRBV18; 8 positions match TRBD1. Per germline, CDR1 KGHSH and CDR2 LQKENI. J gave up 3 bases and V 2 bases, and 0 bases lay outside the gene matches. The CDR3 extends over 14 amino acids. CDR3 bases: TGTGCCAGCTCACCAGGGACAGGCTACAATGAGCAGTTCTTC. This encodes CASSPGTGYNEQFF.

The gene calls are TRBV5-1 and TRBJ2-1, with D unresolved. This CDR3 is 11 amino acids long. Between the trimmed V and J ends, which lost 4 bases and 4 bases, there was a span of 3 bases. CDR1 is SGHRS and CDR2 is YFSETQ in the germline V gene. The CDR3 sequence: CASSEYNEQFF. DNA for the CDR3: TGCGCCAGCAGCGAGTACAATGAGCAGTTCTTC.

The chain combines TRBV6-6 with TRBJ1-5; tentatively, D is TRBD1 (5 bases). Trimming took off 0 bases at V and 7 bases at J, with 13 bases between the two ends. CDR1 is MNHNY and CDR2 is SVGAGI in the germline V gene (reference sequence). The CDR3 runs to 15 residues. Written as DNA, the CDR3 is TGTGCCAGCAGTTACTCGATCCGGGGGATCCAGCCCCAGCATTTT. Encoded protein: CASSYSIRGIQPQHF.

J is TRBJ2-7 and V is TRBV27; a weak D match, TRBD1 (5 bases). Germline CDR1 MNHEY, CDR2 SMNVEV (reference sequence). The CDR3 covers 14 residues. V gave up 4 bases and J gave up 2 bases, with 12 bases separating them. The CDR3 DNA reads TGTGCCAGCAGTTCACTGACAGTCCCCTACGAGCAGTACTTC. Protein sequence: CASSSLTVPYEQYF.

The V and J genes are TRBV18 and TRBJ1-1; possible D gene TRBD1, 5 bases. Germline V gives CDR1 KGHSH, CDR2 LQKENI. The CDR3 totals 16 residues. Deletions cut 3 bases from V and 0 bases from J, with 14 bases between. The CDR3 spells CASSPNGGAMNTEAFF. CDR3 nucleotide sequence: TGTGCCAGCTCACCGAACGGGGGAGCCATGAACACTGAAGCTTTCTTT. Full variable domain (remainder filled in from reference TRBV18 and TRBJ1-1): NAGVMQNPRHLVRRRGQEARLRCSPMKGHSHVYWYRQLPEEGLKFMVYLQKENIIDESGMPKERFSAEFPKEGPSILRIQQVVRGDSAAYFCASSPNGGAMNTEAFFGQGTRLTVV.

V usage is TRBV21-1 and J usage is TRBJ2-4; TRBD1, the table's D call, lacks a check against the DNA. TRBV21-1 is deemed a pseudogene. The CDR3 covers 12 residues. The CDR3 bases are TGTGCCAGCAGCTCATCCAAAAACATTCAGTACTTC. The encoded protein is CASSSSKNIQYF.

This clone was observed a handful of times. The chain employs TRBV2 and TRBJ2-4, with TRBD2 identical over 8 bases. Germline CDR1 SNHLY, CDR2 FYNNEI. With V trimmed by 2 bases and J by 7 bases, 10 bases remained unmatched. CDR3 length: 16 residues. The CDR3 region has the DNA TGTGCCAGCAGTGAATATCCCGGGAGGGCCGGGAACATTCAGTACTTC. It specifies CASSEYPGRAGNIQYF.

The CDR3 nucleotides read TGTGCCAGCAGTTTCCCCGAGTCACCCCTCCACTTT. This encodes CASSFPESPLHF. This chain connects TRBV6-2 or TRBV6-3 to TRBJ1-6; no firm D call. The germline V and J ends were trimmed by 4 bases and 10 bases, with 8 bases remaining between them. Germline V lookup: CDR1 MNHEY, CDR2 SVGEGT. The CDR3 spans 12 residues.